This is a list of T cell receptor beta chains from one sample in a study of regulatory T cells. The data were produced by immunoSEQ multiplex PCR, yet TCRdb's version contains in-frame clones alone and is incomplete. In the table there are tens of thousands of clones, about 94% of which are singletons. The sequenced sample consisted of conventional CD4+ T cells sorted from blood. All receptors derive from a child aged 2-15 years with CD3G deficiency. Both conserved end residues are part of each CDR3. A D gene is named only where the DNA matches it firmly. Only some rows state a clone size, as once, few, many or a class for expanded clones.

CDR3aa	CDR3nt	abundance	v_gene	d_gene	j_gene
CASSFTGQGAREQFF	TGTGCCAGCAGCTTCACGGGACAGGGGGCACGGGAGCAGTTCTTC	NA	TRBV28	TRBD1	TRBJ2-1
CASSQGSGSADTQYF	TGTGCCAGCTCACAAGGTAGCGGGAGTGCAGATACGCAGTATTTT	NA	TRBV18	TRBD2	TRBJ2-3
CASSLDQRSQYF	TGTGCCAGCAGCTTAGATCAGAGATCCCAGTATTTT	NA	TRBV11-2	NA	TRBJ2-3
CASSGTSTPGELFF	TGTGCCAGTTCCGGGACGTCGACACCGGGGGAGCTGTTTTTT	NA	TRBV19	NA	TRBJ2-2
CASSIAGLWGTHGYTF	TGTGCCAGTAGTATCGCCGGTTTATGGGGGACACATGGCTACACCTTC	NA	TRBV19	NA	TRBJ1-2
CASSDARGGIYEQYF	TGTGCCAGCTCCGACGCCAGGGGTGGGATCTACGAGCAGTACTTC	few	TRBV6-1	NA	TRBJ2-7
CASSSPGLYEQYF	TGTGCCAGCAGTTCCCCGGGACTCTACGAGCAGTACTTC	NA	TRBV28	NA	TRBJ2-7
CASSLRAGELFF	TGTGCCAGCAGTTTACGGGCGGGGGAGCTGTTTTTT	NA	TRBV28	NA	TRBJ2-2
CASNTSPGPKNEQFF	TGTGCCAGCAACACGAGCCCGGGCCCTAAAAATGAGCAGTTCTTC	NA	TRBV9	NA	TRBJ2-1
CASSLGLAGVKETQYF	TGCGCCAGCAGCTTGGGACTAGCGGGAGTGAAAGAGACCCAGTACTTC	NA	TRBV5-1	TRBD2	TRBJ2-5
CASSVLAGGLLYNEQFF	TGTGCCAGCAGTGTACTAGCGGGAGGGCTCCTATACAATGAGCAGTTCTTC	NA	TRBV28	TRBD2	TRBJ2-1
CASSMFRGSYEQYF	TGTGCCAGCAGTATGTTCCGGGGCTCCTACGAGCAGTACTTC	NA	TRBV6-1	NA	TRBJ2-7
CASSLAVGQGYEQYF	TGCGCCAGCAGCTTGGCCGTGGGACAGGGTTACGAGCAGTACTTC	NA	TRBV5-1	TRBD1	TRBJ2-7
CASSIGRGRGYTF	TGTGCCAGTAGTATAGGACGGGGGAGGGGCTACACCTTC	NA	TRBV19	NA	TRBJ1-2
CASSSPRRIGSNEQFF	TGTGCCAGCAGTTCCCCTCGGCGTATAGGGTCAAATGAGCAGTTCTTC	NA	TRBV28	NA	TRBJ2-1
CASSNRVSDTQYF	TGTGCCAGTAGTAACAGGGTTTCAGATACGCAGTATTTT	NA	TRBV19	NA	TRBJ2-3
CASSPGQGFLGRYEQYF	TGTGCCAGCTCCCCGGGACAGGGGTTCCTAGGGAGGTACGAGCAGTACTTC	NA	TRBV18	TRBD1	TRBJ2-7
CASSFTGWGTEAFF	TGTGCCAGCAGCTTCACAGGGTGGGGGACTGAAGCTTTCTTT	once	TRBV7-2	NA	TRBJ1-1
CASSTLPGDTQYF	TGCGCCAGCAGCACCCTCCCCGGCGATACGCAGTATTTT	NA	TRBV5-1	NA	TRBJ2-3
CASSFKGERNNEQFF	TGTGCCAGCAGCTTTAAAGGGGAGCGGAACAATGAGCAGTTCTTC	NA	TRBV7-9	NA	TRBJ2-1
CASRTRGRQRSELFF	TGTGCCAGCAGGACGCGTGGACGGCAAAGGTCGGAACTGTTTTTT	NA	TRBV6-6	NA	TRBJ1-4
CASTVTSGKPYEQYF	TGTGCCAGCACCGTGACTAGCGGGAAACCCTACGAGCAGTACTTC	few	TRBV6-1	TRBD2	TRBJ2-7
CASSTTLADEQYF	TGTGCCAGCAGTACTACCCTAGCGGATGAGCAGTACTTC	few	TRBV28	TRBD2	TRBJ2-7
CAITQGARTEAFF	TGTGCCATCACGCAGGGGGCGAGGACTGAAGCTTTCTTT	once	TRBV10-3	TRBD1	TRBJ1-1
CASSLGTGMSGEQYF	TGCGCCAGCAGCTTGGGGACAGGGATGAGCGGGGAGCAGTACTTC	NA	TRBV5-1	TRBD1	TRBJ2-7
CASSYAQGALGYTF	TGTGCCAGCAGTTACGCACAGGGGGCCCTCGGCTACACCTTC	NA	TRBV6-6	TRBD1	TRBJ1-2
CASTFEDRSQETQYF	TGTGCCAGTACCTTTGAAGACAGGTCCCAAGAGACCCAGTACTTC	NA	TRBV19	NA	TRBJ2-5
CASSFARPRDTQYF	TGTGCCAGCAGCTTCGCCCGACCCCGGGATACGCAGTATTTT	once	TRBV7-9	NA	TRBJ2-3
CASNSRGRHTGELFF	TGTGCCAGCAACTCAAGAGGACGGCACACCGGGGAGTTGTTTTTT	NA	TRBV28	NA	TRBJ2-2
CASSESGGSYEQYF	TGTGCCAGCAGTGAATCCGGGGGTTCCTACGAGCAGTACTTC	NA	TRBV6-1	NA	TRBJ2-7
CASRLGTDYYGYTF	TGTGCCAGCAGGTTAGGGACAGACTACTATGGCTACACCTTC	NA	TRBV28	TRBD1	TRBJ1-2